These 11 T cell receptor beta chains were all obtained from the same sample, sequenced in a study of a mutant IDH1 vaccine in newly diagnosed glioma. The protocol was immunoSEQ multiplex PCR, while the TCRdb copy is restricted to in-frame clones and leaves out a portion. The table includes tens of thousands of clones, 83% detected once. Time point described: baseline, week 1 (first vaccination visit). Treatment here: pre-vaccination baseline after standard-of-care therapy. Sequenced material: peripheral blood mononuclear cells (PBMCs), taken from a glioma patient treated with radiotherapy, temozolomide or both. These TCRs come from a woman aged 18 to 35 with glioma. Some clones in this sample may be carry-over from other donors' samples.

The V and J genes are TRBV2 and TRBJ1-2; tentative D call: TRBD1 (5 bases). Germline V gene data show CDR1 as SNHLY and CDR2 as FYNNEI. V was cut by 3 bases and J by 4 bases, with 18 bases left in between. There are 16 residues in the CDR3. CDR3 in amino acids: CASSEGRGRESYGYTF. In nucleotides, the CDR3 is TGTGCCAGCAGTGAGGGTCGGGGCAGGGAGTCCTATGGCTACACCTTC. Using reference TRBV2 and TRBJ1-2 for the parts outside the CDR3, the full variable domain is EPEVTQTPSHQVTQMGQEVILRCVPISNHLYFYWYRQILGQKVEFLVSFYNNEISEKSEIFDDQFSVERPDGSNFTLKIRSTKLEDSAMYFCASSEGRGRESYGYTFGSGTRLTVV.

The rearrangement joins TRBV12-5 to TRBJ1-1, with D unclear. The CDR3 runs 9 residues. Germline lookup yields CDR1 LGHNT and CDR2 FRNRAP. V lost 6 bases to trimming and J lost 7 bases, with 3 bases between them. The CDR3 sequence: CASGLEAFF. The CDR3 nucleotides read TGTGCTAGTGGCCTTGAAGCTTTCTTT.

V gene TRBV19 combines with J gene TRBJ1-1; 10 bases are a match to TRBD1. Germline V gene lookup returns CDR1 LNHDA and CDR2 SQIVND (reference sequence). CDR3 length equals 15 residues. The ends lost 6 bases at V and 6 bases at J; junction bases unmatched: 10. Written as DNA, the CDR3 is TGTGCCAGTAGACGGGACAGGGGAGGTTTGTCTGAAGCTTTCTTT. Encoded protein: CASRRDRGGLSEAFF.

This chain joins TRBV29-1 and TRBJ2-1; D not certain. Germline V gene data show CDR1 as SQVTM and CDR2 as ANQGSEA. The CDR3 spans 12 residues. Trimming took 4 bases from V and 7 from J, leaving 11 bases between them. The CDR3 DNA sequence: TGCAGCGTTGTCGCGCCGTCAAATGAGCAGTTCTTC. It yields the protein CSVVAPSNEQFF.

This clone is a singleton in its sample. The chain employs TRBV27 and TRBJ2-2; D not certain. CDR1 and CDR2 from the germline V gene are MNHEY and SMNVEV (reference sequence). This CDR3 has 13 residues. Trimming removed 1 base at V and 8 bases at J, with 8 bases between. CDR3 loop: CASSLLGFGELFF. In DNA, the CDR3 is TGTGCCAGCAGTTTATTGGGGTTTGGGGAGCTGTTTTTT.

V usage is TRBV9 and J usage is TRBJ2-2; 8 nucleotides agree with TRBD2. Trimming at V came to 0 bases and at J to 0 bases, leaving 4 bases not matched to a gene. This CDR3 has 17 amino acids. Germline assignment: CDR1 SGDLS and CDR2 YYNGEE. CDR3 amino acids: CASSVASGGSNTGELFF. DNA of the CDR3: TGTGCCAGCAGCGTAGCGAGCGGGGGTTCGAACACCGGGGAGCTGTTTTTT.

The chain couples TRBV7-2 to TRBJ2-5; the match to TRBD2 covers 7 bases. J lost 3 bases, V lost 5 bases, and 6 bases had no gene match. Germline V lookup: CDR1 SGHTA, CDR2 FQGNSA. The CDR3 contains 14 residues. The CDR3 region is CASSGWAGEETQYF. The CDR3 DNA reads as TGTGCCAGCAGCGGGTGGGCGGGGGAAGAGACCCAGTACTTC.

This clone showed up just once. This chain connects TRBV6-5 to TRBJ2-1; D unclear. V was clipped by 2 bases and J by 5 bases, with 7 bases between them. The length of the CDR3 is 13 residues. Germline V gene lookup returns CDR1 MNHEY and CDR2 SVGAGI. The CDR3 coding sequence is TGTGCCAGCAGTTACGAGGCAGACAATGAGCAGTTCTTC. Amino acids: CASSYEADNEQFF.

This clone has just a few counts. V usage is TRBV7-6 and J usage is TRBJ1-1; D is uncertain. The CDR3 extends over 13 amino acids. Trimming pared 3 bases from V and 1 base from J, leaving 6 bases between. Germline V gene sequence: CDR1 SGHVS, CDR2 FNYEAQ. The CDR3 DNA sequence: TGTGCCAGCAGCTTTCACCAGAACACTGAAGCTTTCTTT. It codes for CASSFHQNTEAFF.

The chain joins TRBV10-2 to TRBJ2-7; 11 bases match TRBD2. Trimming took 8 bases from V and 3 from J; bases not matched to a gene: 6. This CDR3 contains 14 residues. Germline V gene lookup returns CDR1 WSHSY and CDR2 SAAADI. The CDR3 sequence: CASQRLAGIYEQYF. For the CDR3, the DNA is TGCGCCAGCCAGAGACTAGCGGGAATCTACGAGCAGTACTTC.

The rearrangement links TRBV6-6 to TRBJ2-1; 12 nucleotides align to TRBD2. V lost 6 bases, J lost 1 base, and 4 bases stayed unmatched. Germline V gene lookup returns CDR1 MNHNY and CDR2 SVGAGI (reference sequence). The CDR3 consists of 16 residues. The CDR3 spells CASSRLAGESYNEQFF. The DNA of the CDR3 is TGTGCCAGCAGCCGACTAGCGGGAGAATCCTACAATGAGCAGTTCTTC.